Listed here are 20 T cell receptor beta chains from one sample, sequenced in a study of shared clonotypes between healthy human individuals. TCRdb's copy holds only in-frame clones and misses some; the assay was immunoSEQ multiplex PCR. The sample holds roughly 1,500,000 clones; roughly 98% are singletons and the top ten take roughly 0.45%. Material for sequencing was naive CD4+ T cells sorted from blood. Specified subset: CD45RA+ positively selected. The receptors here all came from a man younger than 45 in good health.

This clone appeared once. The chain joins TRBV29-1 to TRBJ2-7; the D is unclear. The ends were cut back, 7 bases at V and 0 bases at J, with 19 bases in the middle. Germline loops: CDR1 SQVTM, CDR2 ANQGSEA. The CDR3 is 15 residues long. CDR3 sequence (DNA): TGCAGCGCGGAAGAAGAGGACCGTAGCTCCTACGAGCAGTACTTC. It specifies CSAEEEDRSSYEQYF.

The gene calls are TRBV7-8 and TRBJ2-1; 8 bases map to TRBD2. CDR3 size: 17 residues. J was trimmed by 0 bases and V by 1 base; bases with no gene match: 5. The V gene's germline CDR1 is SGHVS and CDR2 FQNEAQ. CDR3 bases: TGTGCCAGCAGCTTAGTAGCGGGACCTAGCTCCTACAATGAGCAGTTCTTC. Translation gives CASSLVAGPSSYNEQFF.

This sequence joins TRBV27 and TRBJ2-3; 7 nucleotides match TRBD2. The CDR3 loop spans 16 amino acids. The V and J ends lost 3 bases and 6 bases, in that order; junction bases with no gene match: 12. Germline lookup yields CDR1 MNHEY and CDR2 SMNVEV (reference sequence). This CDR3 is CASSFLGTTRADTQYF. For the CDR3, the DNA is TGTGCCAGCAGTTTCCTCGGGACTACCCGAGCGGATACGCAGTATTTT.

This chain uses TRBV7-9 with TRBJ1-5; D is ambiguous. The CDR3 totals 14 residues. Trimming removed 8 bases at V and 2 bases at J, with 13 bases between. From germline, CDR1 is SEHNR and CDR2 FQNEAQ (reference sequence). CDR3 loop: CASAPELRNQPQHF. The CDR3 DNA sequence: TGTGCCAGCGCGCCGGAATTGCGCAATCAGCCCCAGCATTTT.

CDR3 region: CASSDNASAYEQYF. CDR3 sequence (DNA): TGTGCCAGCAGTGATAATGCTTCGGCCTACGAGCAGTACTTC. The chain combines TRBV6-1 with TRBJ2-7, with unresolved D. The V gene lost 3 bases and the J gene lost 2 bases, with 11 bases spanning the gap. Germline assignment: CDR1 MNHNS and CDR2 SASEGT. CDR3 length: 14 amino acids.

V usage is TRBV15 and J usage is TRBJ2-7; perhaps TRBD2 as D (6 bases). The V gene's germline CDR1 is LNHNV and CDR2 YYDKDF (reference sequence). Trimming left V 0 bases short and J 0 bases short, with 15 bases between. The CDR3 contains 17 residues. CDR3 in DNA: TGTGCCACCAGCAGAGATCCCCGGGGAGGCGTCTCCTACGAGCAGTACTTC. It yields the protein CATSRDPRGGVSYEQYF.

Comments on this clone: At one of its ends the junction is not consistent with the germline gene, which may arise from a read error. This chain links TRBV18 with TRBJ2-7; 8 bases align to TRBD1. Germline assignment: CDR1 KGHSH and CDR2 LQKENI. The length of the CDR3 is 13 residues. The CDR3 spells CASSPGTGYVQYF. In DNA, the CDR3 is TGTGCCAGCTCACCAGGGACAGGTTACGTGCAGTACTTC.

This clone was picked up one time. The chain couples TRBV6-5 to TRBJ2-5; D is unclear. This CDR3 comprises 14 residues. Germline V gene lookup returns CDR1 MNHEY and CDR2 SVGAGI. Trimming removed 6 bases at V and 0 bases at J, with 11 bases between. Here the CDR3 DNA reads TGTGCCAGCAGATTTAAGATGTACCAAGAGACCCAGTACTTC. As protein: CASRFKMYQETQYF.

The V and J genes are TRBV11-2 and TRBJ2-7; 14 bases map to TRBD2. The germline V gene has CDR1 SGHAT and CDR2 FQNNGV. J gave up 5 bases and V 6 bases, and 12 bases lay outside the gene matches. The CDR3 sequence is 17 residues long. DNA of the CDR3: TGTGCCAGCAGGCCATCCTCGAAGACTAGCGGGAGGGACGAGCAGTACTTC. Translation: CASRPSSKTSGRDEQYF.

This clone was seen a single time. The chain combines TRBV7-3 with TRBJ2-6, with D maybe TRBD2 (6 bases). The CDR3 length is 18 residues. Between the trimmed V and J ends, which lost 5 bases and 0 bases, there was a span of 17 bases. CDR1 and CDR2 from the germline V gene are SGHTA and FQGTGA. The CDR3 sequence: CASSPGGGTLSGANVLTF. As DNA, the CDR3 is TGTGCCAGCAGCCCCGGTGGCGGGACCCTCTCTGGGGCCAACGTCCTGACTTTC.

Points on this clone: A much larger clone sits a single nucleotide away, making a read error possible. This sample also contains other DNA sequences that code for the same CDR3. The J gene is TRBJ2-5, the V gene TRBV18, with unresolved D. Germline V gives CDR1 KGHSH, CDR2 LQKENI. V shed 6 bases and J shed 3 bases, with 5 bases lying between them. This CDR3 is built from 11 residues. The CDR3 loop is CASSPKETQYF. DNA of the CDR3: TGTGCCAGCTCGCCAAAAGAGACCCAGTACTTC.

The chain links TRBV28 to TRBJ2-5, with D possibly TRBD1 on 7 matching bases. This CDR3 contains 15 residues. The V gene's germline CDR1 is MDHEN and CDR2 SYDVKM. The V end was cut by 1 base, the J end by 3 bases, with 12 bases between. The CDR3 spells CASSLSGRGEETQYF. Here the CDR3 DNA reads TGTGCCAGCAGTTTATCCGGCAGGGGGGAAGAGACCCAGTACTTC.

With regard to this clone: Additional DNA sequences in this sample encode the identical CDR3. The genes are TRBV5-1 and TRBJ2-3; 12 bases are a match to TRBD2. Trimming at V came to 4 bases and at J to 1 base, leaving 4 bases not matched to a gene. The germline V gene encodes CDR1 SGHRS and CDR2 YFSETQ. The CDR3 extends over 16 amino acids. The CDR3 here is CASSLRTSGGTDTQYF. In DNA form, the CDR3 reads TGCGCCAGCAGCCTGAGGACTAGCGGGGGCACAGATACGCAGTATTTT. The full variable domain, completed using reference TRBV5-1 and TRBJ2-3, is KAGVTQTPRYLIKTRGQQVTLSCSPISGHRSVSWYQQTPGQGLQFLFEYFSETQRNKGNFPGRFSGRQFSNSRSEMNVSTLELGDSALYLCASSLRTSGGTDTQYFGPGTRLTVL.

Worth noting for this clone: Additional DNA sequences in this sample encode the identical CDR3. The chain links TRBV7-8 to TRBJ2-7; 8 bases are shared with TRBD1. Germline loops: CDR1 SGHVS, CDR2 FQNEAQ. CDR3 length: 15 amino acids. V shed 4 bases and J 0 bases; nucleotides not matched to a gene: 5. The CDR3 sequence is CASSSGQGYSYEQYF. The CDR3 DNA reads as TGTGCCAGCAGCTCCGGACAGGGCTACTCCTACGAGCAGTACTTC.

The rearrangement uses TRBV5-1 and TRBJ2-3, with D perhaps given as TRBD1 or TRBD2 (5 bases each). From germline, CDR1 is SGHRS and CDR2 YFSETQ. The length of the CDR3 is 12 residues. V lost 7 bases and J 3 bases, leaving 9 bases between the germline ends. CDR3 in amino acids: CASGEGTDTQYF. The CDR3 DNA reads TGCGCCAGCGGAGAGGGGACAGATACGCAGTATTTT.

The table lists this clone with a count of one. V and J are TRBV5-1 and TRBJ2-5; possible D gene TRBD1, 6 bases. The V end lost 0 bases, the J end lost 2 bases, and 14 bases lay between the germline ends. The CDR3 is 16 residues long. The germline CDR1 and CDR2 sequences are SGHRS and YFSETQ. CDR3 protein: CASSLVSRTEQETQYF. DNA for the CDR3: TGCGCCAGCAGCTTGGTCAGTCGGACAGAGCAAGAGACCCAGTACTTC.

This clone was detected only once. The V and J genes are TRBV7-9 and TRBJ2-3; the D gene is possibly TRBD2 (6 bases). The CDR3 is made up of 18 amino acids. The V gene's germline CDR1 is SEHNR and CDR2 FQNEAQ (reference sequence). The germline V and J ends were trimmed by 1 base and 0 bases, with 17 bases remaining between them. The CDR3 here is CASSLGNSGMTSTDTQYF. The CDR3, as DNA: TGTGCCAGCAGCTTAGGTAATAGCGGAATGACTAGCACAGATACGCAGTATTTT.

V is TRBV11-2 and J is TRBJ2-1, with D possibly matching TRBD2 (5 bases). Per the germline V gene, CDR1 is SGHAT and CDR2 is FQNNGV. CDR3 length equals 18 residues. V was clipped by 1 base and J by 7 bases, with 23 bases between them. CDR3 region: CASSLVAGGGLASNEQFF. The CDR3, as DNA: TGTGCCAGCAGCTTAGTGGCAGGAGGAGGACTGGCCTCGAATGAGCAGTTCTTC.

This chain uses TRBV7-6 with TRBJ2-7; 7 positions match TRBD2. After removal of 1 base from V and 2 bases from J, the junction contained 11 bases not matched to a gene. Germline CDR1 is SGHVS and CDR2 is FNYEAQ. The length of the CDR3 is 17 residues. CDR3 residues: CASSLGGGSSLPYEQYF. The CDR3 region has the DNA TGTGCCAGCAGCTTAGGGGGCGGGAGCAGTCTTCCCTACGAGCAGTACTTC.

The chain uses TRBV15 and TRBJ2-6, with D perhaps assigned TRBD1 or TRBD2 (5 bases each). Trimming cost V 3 bases and J 0 bases, with 18 bases left between them. Germline V gives CDR1 LNHNV, CDR2 YYDKDF (reference sequence). The CDR3 is 19 residues long. For the CDR3, the DNA is TGTGCCACCAGCAGCCGGGACGGTGGTTCTAGCTCTGGGGCCAACGTCCTGACTTTC. It translates to CATSSRDGGSSSGANVLTF.